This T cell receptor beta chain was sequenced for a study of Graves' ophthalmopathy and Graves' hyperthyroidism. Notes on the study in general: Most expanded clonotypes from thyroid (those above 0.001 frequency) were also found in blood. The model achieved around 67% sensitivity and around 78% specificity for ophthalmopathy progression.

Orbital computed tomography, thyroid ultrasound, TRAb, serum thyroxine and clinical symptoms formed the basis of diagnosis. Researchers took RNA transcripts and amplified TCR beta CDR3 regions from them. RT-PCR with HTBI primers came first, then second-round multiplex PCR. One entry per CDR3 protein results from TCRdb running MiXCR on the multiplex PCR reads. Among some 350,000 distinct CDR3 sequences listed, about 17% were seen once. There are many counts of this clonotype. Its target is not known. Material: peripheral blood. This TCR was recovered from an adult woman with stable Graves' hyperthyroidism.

The CDR3 DNA follows: TGTGCCAGCAGTGAGCATCCTACAGGGCAGCAGTACTTC. Its translation is CASSEHPTGQQYF. The chain recombines TRBV6-1 with TRBJ2-7; D might be TRBD1 (6 bases). The CDR3 sequence is 13 residues long. Germline CDR1 reads MNHNS; CDR2 reads SASEGT. Between the trimmed V and J ends, which lost 3 bases and 8 bases, there was a span of 14 bases.